This paragraph covers one TCR beta chain sequence. The antigen is undetermined. The sample holds other DNA sequences that translate to the same CDR3. The CDR3 has 13 residues. Germline assignment: CDR1 MDHEN and CDR2 SYDVKM. The V gene lost 5 bases and the J gene lost 3 bases, with 10 bases spanning the gap. This entry comes from a study of beta chain features in type 1 diabetes. The study, taken as a whole, reports: Type 1 diabetes patients showed a moderate but significant shortening of TCRB CDR3s in all four CD4+ subsets.

CD4+ naive, central memory, regulatory and stem cell-like memory subsets were isolated by sorting on CD45RO/CCR7/CD25/CD127/CD95/CD27. Expressed TCRB transcripts were sequenced because the isolated RNA had all been reverse transcribed beforehand. The average output of naive, central memory and regulatory T cell samples was 3 million to 4 million reads. This table comes from immunoSEQ multiplex PCR, and its TCRdb copy is limited to in-frame clones, with some not included. The sample includes hundreds of thousands of clones, 15% of them seen just once. Sequencing was carried out using naive CD4+ T cells from blood. The clonotype originates from a man aged 18 to 35 with type 1 diabetes. This chain links TRBV28 with TRBJ1-2; tentative D call: TRBD1 (6 bases). CDR3 sequence reads: CASSPTGHYGYTF. DNA for the CDR3: TGTGCCAGCAGTCCGACAGGACACTATGGCTACACCTTC.